The clone carrying this T cell receptor (beta chain) was seen at least ten times. The antigen is undetermined. V shed 4 bases and J 10 bases; nucleotides not matched to a gene: 10. The CDR3 is 16 amino acids. Germline V gene sequence: CDR1 LGHNA, CDR2 YNFKEQ. This entry belongs to a study of T cells in tumors after PD-1 blockade. Background on the study: Treatment was either pembrolizumab 200 mg every 3 weeks or cemiplimab 350 mg every 2 weeks. A subset received ongoing vismodegib 150 mg daily alongside anti-PD-1 therapy.

Overall study findings and caveats: Some novel exhausted tumor clones appeared in pre-treatment blood, suggesting peripheral recruitment.

The method was immunoSEQ multiplex PCR; TCRdb's version includes in-frame clones alone and lacks a portion of them. The sample has about 34,000 clones, about three quarters seen once. This specimen was PBMCs, taken after anti-PD-1 treatment. The receptor was derived from a human donor with basal cell carcinoma. V gene TRBV4-2 combines with J gene TRBJ2-1; 13 nucleotides line up with TRBD2. The CDR3 DNA is TGTGCCAGCAGCCGCGGGACTAGCGGGACTGTTGGGGAGCAGTTCTTC. Translating gives CASSRGTSGTVGEQFF.